This T cell receptor (beta chain) was captured in a study of patients and donors after allogeneic stem cell transplantation. This clonotype was observed a handful of times. V dropped 4 bases and J dropped 3 bases, with 13 bases sitting between them. The CDR3 runs to 15 residues. Germline V gene data show CDR1 as SGHTA and CDR2 as FQGNSA. One entry per CDR3 protein, called by TCRdb with MiXCR from the RT-PCR reads. The table shows over 150,000 distinct CDR3 sequences, with 40% to 45% occurring only once. This sequence was found in a human donor who was either an allogeneic HSCT recipient or a stem cell or donor lymphocyte infusion donor (not recorded which). It is not recorded whose cells these are; they may come from a transplant donor. The V and J genes are TRBV7-2 and TRBJ1-5; D is perhaps TRBD1 (6 bases). Sequencing was done on a sample of blood, either unsorted or a sorted T cell fraction (not recorded which). The CDR3 reads CASSSIQGYNQPQHF. The DNA of the CDR3 is TGTGCCAGCAGCTCCATCCAGGGGTACAATCAGCCCCAGCATTTT.